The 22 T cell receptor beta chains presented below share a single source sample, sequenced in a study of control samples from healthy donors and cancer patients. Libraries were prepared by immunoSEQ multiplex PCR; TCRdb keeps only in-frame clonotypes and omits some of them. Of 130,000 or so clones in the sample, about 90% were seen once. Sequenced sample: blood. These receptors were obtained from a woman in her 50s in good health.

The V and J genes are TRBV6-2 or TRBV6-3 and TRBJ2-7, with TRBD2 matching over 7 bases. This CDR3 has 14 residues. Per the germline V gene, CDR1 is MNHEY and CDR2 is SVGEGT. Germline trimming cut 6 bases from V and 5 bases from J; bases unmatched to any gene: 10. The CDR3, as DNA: TGTGCCAGCAGCCCGAGCGGGATGGTCCACGAGCAGTACTTC. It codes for CASSPSGMVHEQYF.

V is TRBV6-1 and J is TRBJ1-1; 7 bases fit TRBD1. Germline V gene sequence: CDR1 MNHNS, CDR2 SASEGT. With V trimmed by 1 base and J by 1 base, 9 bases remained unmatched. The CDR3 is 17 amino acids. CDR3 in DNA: TGTGCCAGCAGTGAAGGGAGATACAGGGGACCGAACACTGAAGCTTTCTTT. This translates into CASSEGRYRGPNTEAFF.

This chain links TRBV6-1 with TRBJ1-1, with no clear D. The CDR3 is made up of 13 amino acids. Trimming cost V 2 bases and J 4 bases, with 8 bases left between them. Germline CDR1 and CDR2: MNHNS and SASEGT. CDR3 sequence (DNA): TGTGCCAGCAGTGAAATGGGAAGCACTGAAGCTTTCTTT. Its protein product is CASSEMGSTEAFF.

The CDR3 DNA reads TGCGCCAGCAGCCAAATTAAGACAGGGGGCGAGTCCGGGGAGCTGTTTTTT. Amino acids: CASSQIKTGGESGELFF. J is TRBJ2-2 and V is TRBV5-1, with 10 bases fitting TRBD1. The germline V gene has CDR1 SGHRS and CDR2 YFSETQ. V was clipped by 4 bases and J by 6 bases; unmatched bases: 12. The CDR3 has 17 amino acids.

Here the CDR3 reads CASSISGGYTF. CDR3 DNA: TGTGCCAGTAGTATCTCCGGTGGCTACACCTTC. The chain uses TRBV19 and TRBJ1-2, with D unresolved. The CDR3 consists of 11 residues. Germline V gives CDR1 LNHDA, CDR2 SQIVND (reference sequence). Trimming removed 3 bases from V and 7 bases from J, with 6 bases in between.

CDR3 region: CASASIHPPKQGYTF. DNA for the CDR3: TGTGCCAGCGCTTCTATTCACCCCCCTAAACAGGGTTACACCTTC. The chain is built from TRBV6-4 and TRBJ1-2, with D perhaps matching TRBD1 (6 bases). From germline, CDR1 is MRHNA and CDR2 SNTAGT. The CDR3 is 15 residues long. V lost 8 bases to trimming and J lost 11 bases, with 27 bases between them.

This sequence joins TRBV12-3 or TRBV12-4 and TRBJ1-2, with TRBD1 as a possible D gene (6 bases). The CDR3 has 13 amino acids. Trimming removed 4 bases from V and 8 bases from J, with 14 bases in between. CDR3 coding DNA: TGTGCCAGCAGTTCGCAACAGGGCTCCGGCTACACCTTC. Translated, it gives CASSSQQGSGYTF.

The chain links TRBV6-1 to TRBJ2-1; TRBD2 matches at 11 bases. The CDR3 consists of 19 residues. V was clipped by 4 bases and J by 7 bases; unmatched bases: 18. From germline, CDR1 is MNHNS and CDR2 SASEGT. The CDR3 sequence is CASSARGTGSLAGGNEQFF. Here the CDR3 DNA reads TGTGCCAGCAGTGCCCGCGGGACAGGGTCTCTAGCGGGGGGAAATGAGCAGTTCTTC.

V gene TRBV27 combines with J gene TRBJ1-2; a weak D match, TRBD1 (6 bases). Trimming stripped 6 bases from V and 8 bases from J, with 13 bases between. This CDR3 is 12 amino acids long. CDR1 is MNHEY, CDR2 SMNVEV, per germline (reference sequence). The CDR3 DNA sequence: TGTGCCAGCAGAACCTACAGGGAGGGCTACACCTTC. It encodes CASRTYREGYTF.

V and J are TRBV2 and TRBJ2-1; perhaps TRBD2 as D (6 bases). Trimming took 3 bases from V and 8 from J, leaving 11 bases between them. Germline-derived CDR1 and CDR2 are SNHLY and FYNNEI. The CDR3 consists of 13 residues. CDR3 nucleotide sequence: TGTGCCAGCAGTGACCCAGGGAGGTATGAGCAGTTCTTC. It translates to CASSDPGRYEQFF.

CDR3 region: CSVEDHGQGTGNTIYF. CDR3 sequence (DNA): TGCAGCGTTGAAGATCACGGGCAGGGGACTGGAAACACCATATATTTT. The genes are TRBV29-1 and TRBJ1-3; D possibly corresponds to TRBD1 (6 bases). From germline, CDR1 is SQVTM and CDR2 ANQGSEA. This CDR3 is 16 amino acids long. Trimming removed 0 bases from V and 2 bases from J, with 14 bases in between.

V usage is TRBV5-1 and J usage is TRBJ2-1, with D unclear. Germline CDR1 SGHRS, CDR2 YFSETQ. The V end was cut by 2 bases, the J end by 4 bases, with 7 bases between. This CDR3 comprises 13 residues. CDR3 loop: CASSLTRYNEQFF. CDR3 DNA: TGCGCCAGCAGCTTAACTCGGTACAATGAGCAGTTCTTC.

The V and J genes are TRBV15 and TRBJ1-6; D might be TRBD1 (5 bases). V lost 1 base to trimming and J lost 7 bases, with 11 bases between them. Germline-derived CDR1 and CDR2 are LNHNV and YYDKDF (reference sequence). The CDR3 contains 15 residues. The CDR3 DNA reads TGTGCCACCAGCAGAGGGAGGGACCCGAATTCACCCCTCCACTTT. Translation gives CATSRGRDPNSPLHF.

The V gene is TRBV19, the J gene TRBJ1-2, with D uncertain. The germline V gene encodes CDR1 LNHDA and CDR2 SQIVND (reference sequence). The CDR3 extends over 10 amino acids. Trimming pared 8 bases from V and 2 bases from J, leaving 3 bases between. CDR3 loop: CASSNYGYTF. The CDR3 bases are TGTGCCAGTTCCAACTATGGCTACACCTTC.

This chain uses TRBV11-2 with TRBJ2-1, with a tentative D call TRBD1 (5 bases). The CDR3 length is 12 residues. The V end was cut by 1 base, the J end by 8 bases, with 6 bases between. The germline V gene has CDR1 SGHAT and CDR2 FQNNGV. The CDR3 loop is CASSLVGDEQFF. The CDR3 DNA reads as TGTGCCAGCAGCTTAGTAGGGGATGAGCAGTTCTTC.

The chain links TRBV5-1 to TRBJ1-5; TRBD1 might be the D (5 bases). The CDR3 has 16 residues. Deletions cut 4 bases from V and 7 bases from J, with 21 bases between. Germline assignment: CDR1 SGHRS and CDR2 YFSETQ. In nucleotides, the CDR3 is TGCGCCAGCAGCGCCTCCGGGACCGCCCCACCACAGCCCCAGCATTTT. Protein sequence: CASSASGTAPPQPQHF.

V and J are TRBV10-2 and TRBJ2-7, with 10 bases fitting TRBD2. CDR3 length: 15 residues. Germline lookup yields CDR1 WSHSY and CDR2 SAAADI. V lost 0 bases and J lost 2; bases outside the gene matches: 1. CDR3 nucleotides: TGCGCCAGCAGTGAGTCGACTAGCGGGCCCTACGAGCAGTACTTC. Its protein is CASSESTSGPYEQYF.

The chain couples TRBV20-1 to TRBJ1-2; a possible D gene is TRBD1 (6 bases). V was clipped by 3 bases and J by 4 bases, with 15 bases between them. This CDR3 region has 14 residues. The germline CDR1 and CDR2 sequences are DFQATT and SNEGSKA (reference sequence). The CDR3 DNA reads TGCAGTGCTAGTCCCCGGGGGCCGGCCTATGGCTACACCTTC. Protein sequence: CSASPRGPAYGYTF.

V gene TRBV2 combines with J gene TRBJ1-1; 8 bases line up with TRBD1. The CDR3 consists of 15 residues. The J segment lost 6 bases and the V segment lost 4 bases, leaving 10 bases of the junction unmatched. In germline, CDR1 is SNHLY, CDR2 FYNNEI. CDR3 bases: TGTGCCAGCAGTGCCCAGGGGGCTGGGTTCGCTGAAGCTTTCTTT. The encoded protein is CASSAQGAGFAEAFF.

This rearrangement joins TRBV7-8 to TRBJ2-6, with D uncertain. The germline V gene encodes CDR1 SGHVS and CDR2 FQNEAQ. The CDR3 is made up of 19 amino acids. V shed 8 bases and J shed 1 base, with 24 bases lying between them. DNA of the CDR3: TGTGCCAGCGCTCCATTGGGAAGGAATCTCCCTTCTGGGGCCAACGTCCTGACTTTC. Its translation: CASAPLGRNLPSGANVLTF.

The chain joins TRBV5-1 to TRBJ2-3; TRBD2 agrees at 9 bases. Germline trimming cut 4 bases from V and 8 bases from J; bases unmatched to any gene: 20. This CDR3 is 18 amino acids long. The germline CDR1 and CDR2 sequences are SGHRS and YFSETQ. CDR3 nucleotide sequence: TGCGCCAGCAGCCGCGAAGGTCGGAGCGGGGGGCTCCGGGCTACGCAGTATTTT. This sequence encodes CASSREGRSGGLRATQYF.

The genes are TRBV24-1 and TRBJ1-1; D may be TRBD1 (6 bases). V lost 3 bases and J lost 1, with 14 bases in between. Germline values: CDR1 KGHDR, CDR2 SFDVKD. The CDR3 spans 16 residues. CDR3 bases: TGTGCCACCAGTGATACCCCGGGACATCCGAACACTGAAGCTTTCTTT. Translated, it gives CATSDTPGHPNTEAFF.